This T cell receptor beta chain was sequenced in a study of blood T cell repertoires in COVID-19. Study-level information: The United States, Italy and Spain supplied acute and convalescent COVID-19 samples.

CDR1 KGHSH and CDR2 LQKENI come from the germline V gene. The germline V and J ends were trimmed by 4 bases and 0 bases, with 10 bases remaining between them. The CDR3 spans 15 residues. In the authors' methods: By means of reference gene primer amplification, nucleated cell counts were estimated. The table came from immunoSEQ multiplex PCR; TCRdb's copy has only in-frame clones and leaves some out. V, J and clone size were drawn from that table, and D and trimming were deduced from the DNA. The sample has approximately 290,000 clones; about 89% are singletons. Sequenced material: peripheral blood. The receptor comes from a man aged 25-40 years with acute or convalescent COVID-19. V is TRBV18 and J is TRBJ1-3; D ambiguous. For the CDR3, the DNA is TGTGCCAGCTCACTATCAGGCCCCTCTGGAAACACCATATATTTT. It translates to CASSLSGPSGNTIYF.